Following are 8 T cell receptor beta chains from one sample sequenced in a study of blood T cell repertoires in COVID-19. The repertoire was sequenced with immunoSEQ multiplex PCR; TCRdb's copy has only in-frame clones and lacks some. The table lists just under 65,000 clones, 70% to 90% of them singletons, with less than 1.5% in the top ten. Sequencing was done on a sample of peripheral blood. The receptors were sampled from a man aged 40-55 years with acute or convalescent COVID-19.

In its sample, this clone was seen a few times. V and J are TRBV13 and TRBJ2-1, with 10 bases aligning to TRBD1. The V gene end was trimmed by 4 bases and the J gene end by 6 bases; junction bases not matched to a gene: 6. CDR3 length equals 15 residues. Germline V lookup: CDR1 PRHDT, CDR2 FYEKMQ (reference sequence). CDR3 nucleotide sequence: TGTGCCAGCAGCTCCTCGGACAGGGGGATCAATGAGCAGTTCTTC. This translates into CASSSSDRGINEQFF.

The J gene is TRBJ2-1, the V gene TRBV6-4; D might be TRBD1 (5 bases). This CDR3 contains 14 residues. V was trimmed by 3 bases and J by 7 bases, leaving 13 bases between them. Germline CDR1 MRHNA, CDR2 SNTAGT. The CDR3 region is CASSESRRVNEQFF. As DNA, the CDR3 is TGTGCCAGCAGTGAATCACGCAGGGTAAATGAGCAGTTCTTC.

This chain uses TRBV18 with TRBJ1-3; D may be TRBD1 (6 bases). Per germline, CDR1 KGHSH and CDR2 LQKENI. The CDR3 is 16 residues long. V gave up 2 bases and J gave up 0 bases, with 11 bases separating them. CDR3 loop: CASSPNNRVSGNTIYF. The CDR3 nucleotides read TGTGCCAGCTCACCAAATAACAGGGTCTCTGGAAACACCATATATTTT.

This chain joins TRBV2 and TRBJ1-4; maybe TRBD1 (6 bases). CDR1 SNHLY and CDR2 FYNNEI come from the germline V gene. This CDR3 comprises 16 residues. Trimming removed 9 bases from V and 0 bases from J, with 17 bases in between. CDR3 loop: CASHRVRIATNEKLFF. The CDR3, as DNA: TGTGCCAGTCACAGGGTCCGAATCGCAACTAATGAAAAACTGTTTTTT.

The V and J genes are TRBV6-5 and TRBJ2-1; 7 positions agree with TRBD1. Trimming removed 6 bases from V and 7 bases from J; junction bases left unmatched: 12. Germline V gene lookup returns CDR1 MNHEY and CDR2 SVGAGI. The length of the CDR3 is 15 residues. The CDR3 DNA sequence: TGTGCCAGCAGACTAGGACAGGACTTATTTAATGAGCAGTTCTTC. Its protein is CASRLGQDLFNEQFF.

The chain joins TRBV2 to TRBJ2-3; weak D call: TRBD1 (6 bases). CDR1 and CDR2 from the germline V gene are SNHLY and FYNNEI. Trimming pared 6 bases from V and 5 bases from J, leaving 15 bases between. CDR3 size: 14 residues. The CDR3 DNA reads as TGTGCCAGCAGAATACAGGGATCTTTAGATACGCAGTATTTT. Translated: CASRIQGSLDTQYF.

The chain recombines TRBV5-1 with TRBJ1-2, with a weak D call TRBD1 (6 bases). V lost 0 bases and J 4 bases, leaving 16 bases between the germline ends. Germline loops: CDR1 SGHRS, CDR2 YFSETQ. This CDR3 region has 16 residues. The CDR3 coding sequence is TGCGCCAGCAGCTTGGTGGGGGGGGCGCATACCTATGGCTACACCTTC. Translating gives CASSLVGGAHTYGYTF.

In the case of this clone: Other DNA sequences from this sample encode an identical CDR3 as well. The rearrangement links TRBV12-3 or TRBV12-4 to TRBJ1-1; maybe TRBD1 (6 bases). The length of the CDR3 is 13 residues. The V end was cut by 3 bases, the J end by 4 bases, with 9 bases between. For the CDR3, the DNA is TGTGCCAGCAGTTTCCAGGGGAGCACTGAAGCTTTCTTT. Its protein product is CASSFQGSTEAFF.